The 22 T cell receptor beta chains listed next were all sequenced from one sample in a study of T-cell reconstitution after alpha-beta-depleted transplantation in children. The library targeted TCRbeta and was prepared with unique molecular identifiers. Using its own MiXCR run on the PCR reads, TCRdb lists one record per CDR3 protein. The profile shows some 200,000 distinct CDR3 sequences, about 7% of them singletons. The sequencing used PBMCs, collected before TCRalphabeta/CD19-depleted stem cell transplant. The receptors were sampled from a boy under 10 years old with acute lymphoblastic leukemia, due to receive a stem cell transplant.

This clonotype occurred many times. The chain employs TRBV28 and TRBJ2-7; the D gene is possibly TRBD1 (6 bases). Germline loops: CDR1 MDHEN, CDR2 SYDVKM. The CDR3 sequence is 14 residues long. V was cut by 4 bases and J by 6 bases, with 16 bases left in between. The DNA for the CDR3 is TGTGCCAGCAGTTCACAGGGTGGTAGGTCCGAGCAGTACTTC. Translated: CASSSQGGRSEQYF.

At least ten counts were recorded for this clonotype. The chain uses TRBV6-5 and TRBJ1-1, with D hard to call. This CDR3 is built from 16 residues. The germline V gene encodes CDR1 MNHEY and CDR2 SVGAGI. Trimming stripped 10 bases from V and 0 bases from J, with 21 bases between. The CDR3 is CATSLVSYNLNTEAFF. The CDR3, as DNA: TGTGCCACCTCCCTGGTGTCGTACAACTTGAACACTGAAGCTTTCTTT.

There are many counts of this clonotype. V is TRBV7-8 and J is TRBJ1-5; a possible D gene is TRBD1 (5 bases). This CDR3 region has 13 residues. V lost 1 base and J 6 bases, leaving 7 bases between the germline ends. The germline V gene has CDR1 SGHVS and CDR2 FQNEAQ. The DNA of the CDR3 is TGTGCCAGCAGCTTAGTTGGGGGTCAGCCCCAGCATTTT. It is translated as CASSLVGGQPQHF.

This clonotype was detected ten times or more. This sequence joins TRBV7-2 and TRBJ1-2; the match to TRBD1 covers 7 bases. Germline CDR1 reads SGHTA; CDR2 reads FQGNSA. Trimming removed 4 bases from V and 5 bases from J; junction bases left unmatched: 7. This CDR3 contains 14 residues. CDR3 sequence reads: CASSSSTGRYGYTF. The CDR3 coding sequence is TGTGCCAGCAGCTCCTCGACAGGGAGGTATGGCTACACCTTC.

There are many counts of this clonotype. The rearrangement joins TRBV27 to TRBJ2-5; 11 bases fit TRBD1. The CDR3 totals 15 residues. Germline values: CDR1 MNHEY, CDR2 SMNVEV (reference sequence). The V gene end was trimmed by 3 bases and the J gene end by 9 bases; junction bases not matched to a gene: 9. CDR3 sequence reads: CASSFGTGTGGPQYF. The CDR3 DNA is TGTGCCAGCAGTTTTGGGACCGGGACAGGGGGTCCCCAGTACTTC.

In its sample, this clonotype was seen a few times. This rearrangement joins TRBV28 to TRBJ2-3; D is unresolved. Germline V gene data show CDR1 as MDHEN and CDR2 as SYDVKM. Between the trimmed V and J ends, which lost 1 base and 0 bases, there was a span of 8 bases. The CDR3 has 15 amino acids. The CDR3 region is CASSLSGKSTDTQYF. The CDR3 DNA reads TGTGCCAGCAGTTTATCTGGGAAAAGCACAGATACGCAGTATTTT. Filled out from reference TRBV28 and TRBJ2-3, the complete variable domain reads DVKVTQSSRYLVKRTGEKVFLECVQDMDHENMFWYRQDPGLGLRLIYFSYDVKMKEKGDIPEGYSVSREKKERFSLILESASTNQTSMYLCASSLSGKSTDTQYFGPGTRLTVL.

This clonotype has only a few counts. The rearrangement links TRBV2 to TRBJ1-1; D call uncertain. The germline CDR1 and CDR2 sequences are SNHLY and FYNNEI. V was trimmed by 7 bases and J by 3 bases, leaving 15 bases between them. The CDR3 extends over 14 amino acids. The CDR3 spells CASTGVLGDTEAFF. The CDR3 DNA reads TGTGCCAGCACCGGGGTGTTGGGTGACACTGAAGCTTTCTTT.

This clonotype occurred many times. The chain couples TRBV5-1 to TRBJ1-4, with 11 nucleotides matching TRBD1. J gave up 5 bases and V 2 bases, and 5 bases lay outside the gene matches. The V gene's germline CDR1 is SGHRS and CDR2 YFSETQ. The CDR3 is 16 residues long. CDR3 region: CASSLGQGALNEKLFF. DNA of the CDR3: TGCGCCAGCAGCTTAGGACAGGGGGCCCTAAATGAAAAACTGTTTTTT.

There are many counts of this clonotype. The genes are TRBV5-1 and TRBJ2-2, with 8 bases that match TRBD1. Trimming took 4 bases from V and 1 from J; bases not matched to a gene: 3. The germline V gene encodes CDR1 SGHRS and CDR2 YFSETQ. This CDR3 comprises 15 residues. This chain's CDR3 is CASSQGAWNTGELFF. The CDR3 nucleotides are TGCGCCAGCAGCCAGGGGGCCTGGAACACCGGGGAGCTGTTTTTT.

Comments on this clonotype: This CDR3 fails to terminate in the conserved phenylalanine or tryptophan, so it likely reflects a read error. The chain links TRBV12-3 or TRBV12-4 to TRBJ1-4; 7 nucleotides match TRBD1. This CDR3 has 14 residues. Losses at the gene ends were 5 bases for V and 8 bases for J; bases not matched to a gene: 8. CDR3: CASSPDRDKEKLFY. The CDR3 nucleotides read TGTGCCAGCAGTCCTGACAGGGATAAAGAAAAACTGTTTTAT.

This clonotype was detected ten times or more. The CDR3 sequence is CASRGGPGETQYF. CDR3 DNA: TGTGCCAGCAGAGGAGGGCCCGGCGAGACCCAGTACTTC. This chain uses TRBV6-2 or TRBV6-3 with TRBJ2-5; D perhaps matches TRBD2 (6 bases). Germline V gene data show CDR1 as MNHEY and CDR2 as SVGEGT. Deletions cut 6 bases from V and 5 bases from J, with 13 bases between. The length of the CDR3 is 13 residues.

This clonotype was seen at least ten times. J is TRBJ2-2 and V is TRBV20-1, with TRBD2 identical over 7 bases. This CDR3 has 16 amino acids. Germline-derived CDR1 and CDR2 are DFQATT and SNEGSKA (reference sequence). The ends lost 3 bases at V and 4 bases at J; junction bases unmatched: 11. This chain's CDR3 is CSARTRGRAPTGELFF. CDR3 DNA: TGCAGTGCTAGGACGCGGGGGAGGGCCCCCACCGGGGAGCTGTTTTTT.

Ten or more counts support this clonotype. The CDR3 protein is CASSLVRGTDTQYF. The CDR3 DNA reads TGCGCCAGCAGCTTGGTACGGGGCACAGATACGCAGTATTTT. This chain joins TRBV5-1 and TRBJ2-3; no definite D call. Between the trimmed V and J ends, which lost 0 bases and 1 base, there was a span of 6 bases. Germline loops: CDR1 SGHRS, CDR2 YFSETQ. This CDR3 has 14 amino acids.

The chain links TRBV6-2 or TRBV6-3 to TRBJ2-1; D unresolved. V lost 7 bases and J 2 bases, leaving 12 bases between the germline ends. Germline values: CDR1 MNHEY, CDR2 SVGEGT. The CDR3 covers 14 residues. The CDR3 nucleotides are TGTGCCAGCACCGTTGGCCTGGCCTACAATGAGCAGTTCTTC. Translating it yields CASTVGLAYNEQFF.

This clonotype was counted many times. One end of the junction does not line up with germline, which may come from a read error. The rearrangement uses TRBV20-1 and TRBJ1-4, with D maybe TRBD1 (6 bases). From germline, CDR1 is DFQATT and CDR2 SNEGSKA (reference sequence). This CDR3 has 12 amino acids. The CDR3 bases are TGCAGTGCTAGTTTTCCTAGGGGGAAAAAAGTTTTT. This gives the protein CSASFPRGKKVF.

V and J are TRBV7-8 and TRBJ2-5; a possible D gene is TRBD1 (6 bases). Per germline, CDR1 SGHVS and CDR2 FQNEAQ. The CDR3 spans 15 residues. V dropped 3 bases and J dropped 1 base, with 12 bases sitting between them. The CDR3 loop is CASSFTGRSQETQYF. CDR3 DNA: TGTGCCAGCAGCTTTACAGGGAGATCCCAAGAGACCCAGTACTTC.

This clonotype was observed at least ten times. The gene calls are TRBV28 and TRBJ2-6; D is tentatively TRBD1 or TRBD2 (5 bases each). Germline V gene lookup returns CDR1 MDHEN and CDR2 SYDVKM. This CDR3 is built from 17 residues. V was clipped by 5 bases and J by 0 bases, with 14 bases between them. The CDR3 here is CASSLRDRPSGANVLTF. The CDR3 nucleotides read TGTGCCAGCAGTCTTAGGGACCGTCCCTCTGGGGCCAACGTCCTGACTTTC.

This clonotype was seen at least ten times. The J gene is TRBJ2-5, the V gene TRBV9; maybe TRBD1 (5 bases). Germline values: CDR1 SGDLS, CDR2 YYNGEE. V gave up 5 bases and J gave up 6 bases, with 20 bases separating them. This CDR3 has 15 amino acids. The CDR3 protein is CASSLGPPEEQTQYF. CDR3 nucleotide sequence: TGTGCCAGCAGTCTGGGGCCCCCAGAAGAGCAGACCCAGTACTTC. Variable domain in full (rest from reference TRBV9 and TRBJ2-5): DSGVTQTPKHLITATGQRVTLRCSPRSGDLSVYWYQQSLDQGLQFLIQYYNGEERAKGNILERFSAQQFPDLHSELNLSSLELGDSALYFCASSLGPPEEQTQYFGPGTRLLVL.

Only a few counts were recorded for this clonotype. The rearrangement joins TRBV14 to TRBJ2-4; D is ambiguous. Germline values: CDR1 SGHDN, CDR2 FVKESK. V was shortened by 1 base and J by 6 bases, with 10 bases between the two germline ends. The CDR3 totals 14 residues. The CDR3 loop is CASSQAGSINIQYF. DNA of the CDR3: TGTGCCAGCAGCCAAGCGGGCAGTATAAACATTCAGTACTTC.

The chain has TRBV11-2 and TRBJ2-7, with D unclear. Germline V gene lookup returns CDR1 SGHAT and CDR2 FQNNGV. CDR3 length equals 13 residues. V was pared by 5 bases and J by 5 bases, with 13 bases between. CDR3 residues: CASSLVTWNEQYF. The CDR3 coding sequence is TGTGCCAGCAGCCTCGTGACTTGGAACGAGCAGTACTTC.

There are many counts of this clonotype. J is TRBJ2-7 and V is TRBV11-2, with 9 bases that match TRBD1. Germline V gene data show CDR1 as SGHAT and CDR2 as FQNNGV. This CDR3 is 16 amino acids long. Losses at the gene ends were 5 bases for V and 2 bases for J; bases not matched to a gene: 10. For the CDR3, the DNA is TGTGCCAGCAGCCCCCTGAGGAGACAGGGGGCCTACGAGCAGTACTTC. It yields the protein CASSPLRRQGAYEQYF.

This chain links TRBV25-1 with TRBJ1-1; TRBD1 might be the D (5 bases). Germline assignment: CDR1 MGHDK and CDR2 SYGVNS. The V and J ends lost 8 bases and 5 bases respectively, with 12 bases between them. The CDR3 is 12 amino acids. CDR3 nucleotides: TGTGCCAGCGCTTGGGGGTCGACTGAAGCTTTCTTT. Its translation is CASAWGSTEAFF.